This section outlines one T cell receptor beta chain sequence together with its context. The record originates from a study of T cell changes during pregnancy in multiple sclerosis. TCRdb keeps only in-frame clones here, not all; method: immunoSEQ multiplex PCR. The table has about 59,000 clones, around 93% seen once; the top ten hold approximately 0.36%. There are 14 residues in the CDR3. Trimming took 6 bases from V and 0 from J; bases not matched to a gene: 1. Germline V gives CDR1 LNHDA, CDR2 SQIVND (reference sequence). The clonotype originates from a female donor with multiple sclerosis, enrolled in a pregnancy study. Here the sequenced sample was CD4+ T cells from peripheral blood mononuclear cells, taken before pregnancy. The chain uses TRBV19 and TRBJ2-2, with 7 bases matching TRBD1. CDR3 loop: CASRGQANTGELFF. The CDR3 coding sequence is TGTGCCAGTAGAGGACAGGCGAACACCGGGGAGCTGTTTTTT.